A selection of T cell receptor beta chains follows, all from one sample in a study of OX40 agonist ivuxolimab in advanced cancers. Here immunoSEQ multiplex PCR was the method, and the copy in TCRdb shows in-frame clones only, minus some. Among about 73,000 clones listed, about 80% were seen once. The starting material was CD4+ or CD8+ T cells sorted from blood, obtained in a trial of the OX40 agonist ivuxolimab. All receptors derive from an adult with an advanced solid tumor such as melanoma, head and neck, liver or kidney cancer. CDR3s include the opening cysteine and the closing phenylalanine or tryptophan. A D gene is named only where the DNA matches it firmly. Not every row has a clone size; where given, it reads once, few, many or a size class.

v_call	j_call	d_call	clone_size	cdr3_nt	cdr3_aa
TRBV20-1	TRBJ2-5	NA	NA	TGCAGTGCTAATAAAGGGGAGACCCAGTACTTC	CSANKGETQYF
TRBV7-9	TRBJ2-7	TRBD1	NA	TGTGCCAGCAGCTCAGCAGGACAGGGGAAGACGTACGAGCAGTACTTC	CASSSAGQGKTYEQYF
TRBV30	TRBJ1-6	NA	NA	TGTGCCTGGAGTGTAAAATCACCCCTCCACTTT	CAWSVKSPLHF
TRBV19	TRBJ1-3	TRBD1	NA	TGTGCCAGTAGTATAGACCAGGGACAGATTGGAAACACCATATATTTT	CASSIDQGQIGNTIYF
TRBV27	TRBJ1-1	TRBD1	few	TGTGCCAGCAGTTCTACCTGGACAGGGAAGAGGAACACTGAAGCTTTCTTT	CASSSTWTGKRNTEAFF
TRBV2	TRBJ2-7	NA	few	TGTGCCAGCAGTGATGAGGGGCGCAGGTCCTACGAGCAGTACTTC	CASSDEGRRSYEQYF
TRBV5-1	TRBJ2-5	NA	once	TGCGCCAGCAGCTTGACTGAGACCCAGTACTTC	CASSLTETQYF
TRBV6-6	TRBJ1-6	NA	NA	TGTGCCAGCACCCCGGGTTCCTATAATTCACCCCTCCACTTT	CASTPGSYNSPLHF
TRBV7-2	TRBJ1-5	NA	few	TGTGCCAGCAGCCGTACAGGGCTAGGAGATCAGCCCCAGCATTTT	CASSRTGLGDQPQHF
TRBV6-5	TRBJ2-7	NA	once	TGTGCCAGCAGACTACAAAGCTCCTACGAGCAGTACTTC	CASRLQSSYEQYF
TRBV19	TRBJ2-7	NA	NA	TGTGCCAGTAGTAATCAGGGCTACGAGCAGTACTTC	CASSNQGYEQYF
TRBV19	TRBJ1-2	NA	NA	TGTGCCAGTAGTCCCAGGGGTTACTATGGCTACACCTTC	CASSPRGYYGYTF
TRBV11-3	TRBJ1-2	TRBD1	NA	TGTGCCAGCAGCTTAGCCGGGACAGGGGGCGGCTATGGCTACACCTTC	CASSLAGTGGGYGYTF